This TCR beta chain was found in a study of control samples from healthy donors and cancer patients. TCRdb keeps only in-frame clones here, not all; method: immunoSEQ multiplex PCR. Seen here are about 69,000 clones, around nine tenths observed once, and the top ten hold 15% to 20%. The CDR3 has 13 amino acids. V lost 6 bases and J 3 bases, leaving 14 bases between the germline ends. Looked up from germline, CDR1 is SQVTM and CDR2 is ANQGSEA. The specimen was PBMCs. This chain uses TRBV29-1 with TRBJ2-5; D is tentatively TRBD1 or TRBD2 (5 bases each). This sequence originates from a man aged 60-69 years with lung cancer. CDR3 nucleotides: TGCAGCGTGGACCGGGACGTAGAAGAGACCCAGTACTTC. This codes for CSVDRDVEETQYF.